This paragraph covers one T cell receptor (beta chain) sequence. What it recognizes is unknown. This specimen comes from a study of OX40 agonist ivuxolimab in advanced cancers. About the research overall: Three dose-escalation patients had partial responses: one with hepatocellular carcinoma and two with cutaneous melanoma.

Sequenced by immunoSEQ multiplex PCR; TCRdb stores in-frame clones only, minus some. The data show about 45,000 clones, roughly 91% seen once. Findings and limits, study-wide: Low levels of normalized T-cell clonal expansion also appeared in some nonresponders. Undetermined was the antigen specificity of the expanded peripheral T cells.

J was trimmed by 7 bases and V by 5 bases; bases with no gene match: 0. CDR1 and CDR2 from the germline V gene are MGHRA and YSYEKL. This CDR3 has 13 amino acids. It was autoimmune disease history or systemic immunosuppression that excluded patients. The material was CD4+ or CD8+ T cells sorted from blood, obtained in a trial of the OX40 agonist ivuxolimab. V is TRBV4-1 and J is TRBJ2-1, with TRBD2 matching over 12 bases. The clonotype originates from an adult with an advanced solid tumor such as melanoma, head and neck, liver or kidney cancer. The CDR3 loop reads CASSGLAGNEQFF. CDR3 DNA: TGCGCCAGCAGCGGACTAGCGGGGAATGAGCAGTTCTTC.